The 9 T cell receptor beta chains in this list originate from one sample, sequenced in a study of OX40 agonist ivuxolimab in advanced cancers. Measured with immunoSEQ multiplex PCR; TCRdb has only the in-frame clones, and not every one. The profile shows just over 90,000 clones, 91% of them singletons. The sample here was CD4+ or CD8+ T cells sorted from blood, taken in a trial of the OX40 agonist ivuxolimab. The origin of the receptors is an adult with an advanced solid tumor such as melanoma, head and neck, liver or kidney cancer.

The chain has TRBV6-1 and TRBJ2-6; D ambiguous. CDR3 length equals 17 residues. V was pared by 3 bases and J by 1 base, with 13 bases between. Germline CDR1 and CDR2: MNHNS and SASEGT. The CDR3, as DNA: TGTGCCAGCAGTGACGCGGCAGACTTTTCTGGGGCCAACGTCCTGACTTTC. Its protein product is CASSDAADFSGANVLTF.

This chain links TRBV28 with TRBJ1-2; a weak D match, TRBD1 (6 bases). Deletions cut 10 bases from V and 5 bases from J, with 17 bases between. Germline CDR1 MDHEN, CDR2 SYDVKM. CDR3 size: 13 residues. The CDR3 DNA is TGTGCCATCGACAGGAATACAGGGTATGGCTACACCTTC. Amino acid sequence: CAIDRNTGYGYTF.

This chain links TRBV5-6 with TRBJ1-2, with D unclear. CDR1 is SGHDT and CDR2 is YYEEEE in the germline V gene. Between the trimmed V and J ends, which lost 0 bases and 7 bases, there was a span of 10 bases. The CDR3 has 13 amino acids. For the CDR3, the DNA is TGTGCCAGCAGCTTGGTCGGGCTGAGTGGCTACACCTTC. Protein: CASSLVGLSGYTF.

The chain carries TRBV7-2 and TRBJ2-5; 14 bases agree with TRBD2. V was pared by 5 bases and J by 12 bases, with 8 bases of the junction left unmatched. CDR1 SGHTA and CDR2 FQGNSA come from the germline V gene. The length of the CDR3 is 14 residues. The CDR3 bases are TGTGCCAGCAGCCAAGATTGGGGACTAGCGGGGGAGTACTTC. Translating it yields CASSQDWGLAGEYF.

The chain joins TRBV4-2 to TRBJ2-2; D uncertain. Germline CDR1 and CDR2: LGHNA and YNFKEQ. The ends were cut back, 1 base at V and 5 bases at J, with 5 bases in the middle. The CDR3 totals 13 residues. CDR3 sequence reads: CASSQVPTGELFF. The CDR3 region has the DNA TGTGCCAGCAGCCAAGTCCCTACCGGGGAGCTGTTTTTT.

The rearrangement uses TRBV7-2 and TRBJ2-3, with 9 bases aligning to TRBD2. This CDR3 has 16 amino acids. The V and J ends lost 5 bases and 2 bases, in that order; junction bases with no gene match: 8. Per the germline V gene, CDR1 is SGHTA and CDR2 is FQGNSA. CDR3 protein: CASSVSGSPPTDTQYF. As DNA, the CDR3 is TGTGCCAGCAGCGTTAGCGGGAGCCCCCCCACAGATACGCAGTATTTT. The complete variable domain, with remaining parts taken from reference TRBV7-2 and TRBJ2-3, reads GAGVSQSPSNKVTEKGKDVELRCDPISGHTALYWYRQSLGQGLEFLIYFQGNSAPDKSGLPSDRFSAERTGGSVSTLTIQRTQQEDSAVYLCASSVSGSPPTDTQYFGPGTRLTVL.

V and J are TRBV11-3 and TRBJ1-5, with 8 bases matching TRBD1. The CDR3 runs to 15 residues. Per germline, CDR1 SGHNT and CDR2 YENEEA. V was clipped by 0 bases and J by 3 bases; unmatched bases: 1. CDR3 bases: TGTGCCAGCAGCTTAGACAGGGGGCACAATCAGCCCCAGCATTTT. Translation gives CASSLDRGHNQPQHF. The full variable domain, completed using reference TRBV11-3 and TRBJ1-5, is EAGVVQSPRYKIIEKKQPVAFWCNPISGHNTLYWYLQNLGQGPELLIRYENEEAVDDSQLPKDRFSAERLKGVDSTLKIQPAELGDSAVYLCASSLDRGHNQPQHFGDGTRLSIL.

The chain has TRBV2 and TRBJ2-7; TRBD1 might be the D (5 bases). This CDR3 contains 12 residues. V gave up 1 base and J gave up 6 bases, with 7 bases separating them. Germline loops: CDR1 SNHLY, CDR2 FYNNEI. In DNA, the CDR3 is TGTGCCAGCAGTGAAGAGGGGCTCGAGCAGTACTTC. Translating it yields CASSEEGLEQYF.

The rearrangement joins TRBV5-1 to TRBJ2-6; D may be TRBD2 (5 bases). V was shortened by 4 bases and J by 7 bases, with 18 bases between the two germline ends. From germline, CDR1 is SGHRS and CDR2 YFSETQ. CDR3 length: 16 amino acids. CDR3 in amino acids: CASSLDFALGANVLTF. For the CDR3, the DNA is TGCGCCAGCAGCCTGGACTTCGCTCTGGGAGCCAACGTCCTGACTTTC.